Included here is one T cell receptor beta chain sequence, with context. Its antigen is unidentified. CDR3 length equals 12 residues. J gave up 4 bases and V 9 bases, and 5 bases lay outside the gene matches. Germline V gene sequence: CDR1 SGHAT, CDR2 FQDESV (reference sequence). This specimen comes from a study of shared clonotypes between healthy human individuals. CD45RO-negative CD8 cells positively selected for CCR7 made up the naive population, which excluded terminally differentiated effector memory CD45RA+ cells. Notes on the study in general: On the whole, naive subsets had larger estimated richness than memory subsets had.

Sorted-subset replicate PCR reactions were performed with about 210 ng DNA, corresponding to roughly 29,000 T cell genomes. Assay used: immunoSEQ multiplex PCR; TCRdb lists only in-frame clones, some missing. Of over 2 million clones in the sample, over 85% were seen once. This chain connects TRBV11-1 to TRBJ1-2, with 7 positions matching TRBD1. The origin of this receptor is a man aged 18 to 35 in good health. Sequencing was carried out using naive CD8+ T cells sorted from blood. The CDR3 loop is CARIQGVYGYTF. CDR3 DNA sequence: TGTGCCAGGATTCAGGGGGTCTATGGCTACACCTTC.